This TCR beta chain was recovered during a study of blood T cell repertoires in COVID-19. Study overall: PBMCs, B-cell-depleted T cells, or T cells were the source of the cDNA or gDNA that made up the material.

Sequenced by immunoSEQ multiplex PCR; TCRdb stores in-frame clones only, minus some. The sample includes roughly 92,000 clones, roughly 86% of them seen just once. The CDR3 length is 12 residues. The V end was cut by 4 bases, the J end by 10 bases, with 7 bases between. Germline loops: CDR1 KGHDR, CDR2 SFDVKD. The V gene is TRBV24-1, the J gene TRBJ1-6, with D maybe TRBD1 (6 bases). This clonotype originated in a human donor with acute or convalescent COVID-19. The donor label of this sample is uncertain. The sample was peripheral blood. CDR3 DNA sequence: TGTGCCACCAGTGACACAGGGTCACCCCTCCACTTT. Translating it yields CATSDTGSPLHF.